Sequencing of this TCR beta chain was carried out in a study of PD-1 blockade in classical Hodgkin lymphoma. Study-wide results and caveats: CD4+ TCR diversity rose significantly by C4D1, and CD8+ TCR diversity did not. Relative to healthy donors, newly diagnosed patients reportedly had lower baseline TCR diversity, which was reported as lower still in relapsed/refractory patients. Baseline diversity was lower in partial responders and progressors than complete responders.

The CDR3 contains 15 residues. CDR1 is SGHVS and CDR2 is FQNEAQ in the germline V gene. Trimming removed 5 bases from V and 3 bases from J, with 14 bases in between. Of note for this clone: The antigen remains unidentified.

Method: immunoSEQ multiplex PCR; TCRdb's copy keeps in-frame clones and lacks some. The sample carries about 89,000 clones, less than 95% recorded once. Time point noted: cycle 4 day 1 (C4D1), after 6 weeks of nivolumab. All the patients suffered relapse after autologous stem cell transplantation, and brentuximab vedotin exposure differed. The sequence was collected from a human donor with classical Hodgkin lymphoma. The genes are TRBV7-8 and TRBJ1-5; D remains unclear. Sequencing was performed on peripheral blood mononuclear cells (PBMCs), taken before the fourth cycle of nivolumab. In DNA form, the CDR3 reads TGTGCCAGCAGCCGAGGGAGAGAATTCAATCAGCCCCAGCATTTT. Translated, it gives CASSRGREFNQPQHF.